These T cell receptor beta chains were read from a single sample in a study of T cells in localized non-small cell lung cancer. TCRdb keeps only in-frame clones here, not all; method: immunoSEQ multiplex PCR. The data hold some 6,700 clones, with more than 35% observed a single time. This sample comprised lung tumor tissue, obtained before any cancer treatment. The receptors here all came from a man aged 40 to 69 with stage III lung adenocarcinoma. Each CDR3 is given with its conserved first and last residue. D genes are given only for firm matches.

d_gene: TRBD1
v_gene: TRBV29-1
j_gene: TRBJ1-1
CDR3aa: CSVEGDRGDTEAFF

d_gene: .
v_gene: TRBV11-3
j_gene: TRBJ2-2
CDR3aa: CASSSITASGELFF

d_gene: TRBD2
v_gene: TRBV19
j_gene: TRBJ2-7
CDR3aa: CASSRATGTSGSNSYEQYF

d_gene: .
v_gene: TRBV6-8
j_gene: TRBJ1-2
CDR3aa: CASSYSTGDGYTF

d_gene: .
v_gene: TRBV29-1
j_gene: TRBJ2-1
CDR3aa: CSVELLEKSYNEQFF

d_gene: TRBD2
v_gene: TRBV11-3
j_gene: TRBJ2-7
CDR3aa: CASSETSGGYEQYF

d_gene: TRBD1
v_gene: TRBV23-1
j_gene: TRBJ1-2
CDR3aa: CASSHLYRGRGGYTF

d_gene: TRBD1
v_gene: TRBV6-8
j_gene: TRBJ2-7
CDR3aa: CASSYDRDSYEQYF

d_gene: .
v_gene: TRBV6-8
j_gene: TRBJ1-1
CDR3aa: CASSEGGLAAFF

d_gene: TRBD1
v_gene: TRBV5-1
j_gene: TRBJ2-6
CDR3aa: CASSLGQASGANVLTF

d_gene: TRBD2
v_gene: TRBV11-3
j_gene: TRBJ2-7
CDR3aa: CASSPPTSGHYEQYF

d_gene: TRBD2
v_gene: TRBV9
j_gene: TRBJ2-5
CDR3aa: CASSVDGGGAQYF

d_gene: .
v_gene: TRBV14
j_gene: TRBJ1-3
CDR3aa: CASRITGRLNTIYF

d_gene: TRBD1
v_gene: TRBV11-3
j_gene: TRBJ1-5
CDR3aa: CASSGTDRGRGQPQHF

d_gene: .
v_gene: TRBV4-1
j_gene: TRBJ2-7
CDR3aa: CTSSLAGASYEQYF

d_gene: .
v_gene: TRBV10-2
j_gene: TRBJ1-1
CDR3aa: CASTGLGGSSPEAFF

d_gene: .
v_gene: TRBV5-1
j_gene: TRBJ1-4
CDR3aa: CASSQDGRSGEKLFF

d_gene: .
v_gene: TRBV9
j_gene: TRBJ1-3
CDR3aa: CASSVAQGPSSGNTIYF

d_gene: .
v_gene: TRBV18
j_gene: TRBJ1-5
CDR3aa: CASSPRGLGTQPQHF

d_gene: TRBD2
v_gene: TRBV19
j_gene: TRBJ2-2
CDR3aa: CASSILGTSAGELFF

d_gene: TRBD1
v_gene: TRBV19
j_gene: TRBJ1-1
CDR3aa: CASMTGGTGEAFF

d_gene: .
v_gene: TRBV19
j_gene: TRBJ1-4
CDR3aa: CASSSLAAGEAEKLFF

d_gene: .
v_gene: TRBV12-5
j_gene: TRBJ2-6
CDR3aa: CASGLGIPGANVLTF

d_gene: TRBD1
v_gene: TRBV5-1
j_gene: TRBJ1-1
CDR3aa: CASSSAYGTAFMNTEAFF

d_gene: TRBD2
v_gene: TRBV11-3
j_gene: TRBJ2-1
CDR3aa: CASSFLLAGGGYNEQFF

d_gene: .
v_gene: TRBV29-1
j_gene: TRBJ1-1
CDR3aa: CSVEKGVTNTEAFF

d_gene: TRBD1
v_gene: TRBV6-8
j_gene: TRBJ2-7
CDR3aa: CASSYVGGTYEQYF

d_gene: TRBD1
v_gene: TRBV29-1
j_gene: TRBJ1-1
CDR3aa: CSVLQGGHGTEAFF

d_gene: .
v_gene: TRBV6-1
j_gene: TRBJ1-1
CDR3aa: CAISEGRNTEAFF

d_gene: .
v_gene: TRBV19
j_gene: TRBJ1-2
CDR3aa: CASSATLPAYGYTF

d_gene: .
v_gene: TRBV11-3
j_gene: TRBJ2-1
CDR3aa: CASSGKNMSNPVYNEQFF

d_gene: .
v_gene: TRBV2
j_gene: TRBJ1-5
CDR3aa: CASSEGDQPQHF

d_gene: .
v_gene: TRBV6-8
j_gene: TRBJ1-2
CDR3aa: CASSPDIWSMGGYTF

d_gene: .
v_gene: TRBV2
j_gene: TRBJ2-1
CDR3aa: CASTQGENNEQFF

d_gene: .
v_gene: TRBV4-1
j_gene: TRBJ2-1
CDR3aa: CASSQEPEYNEQFF

d_gene: .
v_gene: TRBV11-3
j_gene: TRBJ2-2
CDR3aa: CASSLSGNTGELFF

d_gene: TRBD1
v_gene: TRBV2
j_gene: TRBJ2-1
CDR3aa: CASSDRGNEQFF

d_gene: .
v_gene: TRBV14
j_gene: TRBJ2-5
CDR3aa: CASSQGSYQETQYF

d_gene: TRBD2
v_gene: TRBV5-1
j_gene: TRBJ2-5
CDR3aa: CASSRESGSGETQYF

d_gene: .
v_gene: TRBV15
j_gene: TRBJ1-5
CDR3aa: CATSRAPVGSNQPQHF

d_gene: .
v_gene: TRBV30
j_gene: TRBJ1-5
CDR3aa: CAWSRQGNQPQHF

d_gene: TRBD1
v_gene: TRBV11-3
j_gene: TRBJ2-5
CDR3aa: CASSSTTGGLETQYF

d_gene: .
v_gene: TRBV10-2
j_gene: TRBJ2-1
CDR3aa: CASSDPGQLSYNEQFF

d_gene: .
v_gene: TRBV30
j_gene: TRBJ2-3
CDR3aa: CAWSTDRAQYF

d_gene: TRBD2
v_gene: TRBV6-8
j_gene: TRBJ2-7
CDR3aa: CASTTPQREVCEQYF

d_gene: TRBD2
v_gene: TRBV6-8
j_gene: TRBJ2-3
CDR3aa: CASRRTSISDTQYF

d_gene: TRBD2
v_gene: TRBV9
j_gene: TRBJ2-3
CDR3aa: CASSLEGLAGRPSTDTQYF

d_gene: TRBD1
v_gene: TRBV5-1
j_gene: TRBJ2-2
CDR3aa: CASSLDLDRGTGELFF

d_gene: .
v_gene: TRBV29-1
j_gene: TRBJ2-1
CDR3aa: CSGESGDPGAAWFF

d_gene: .
v_gene: TRBV11-3
j_gene: TRBJ2-2
CDR3aa: CASSLVTGNTGELFF

d_gene: TRBD1
v_gene: TRBV11-3
j_gene: TRBJ2-1
CDR3aa: CASSPGQSYNEQFF

d_gene: .
v_gene: TRBV7-5
j_gene: TRBJ1-2
CDR3aa: CASSFGLAEAPLYTF

d_gene: .
v_gene: TRBV4-1
j_gene: TRBJ1-5
CDR3aa: CASSQDLGGPGKPQHF